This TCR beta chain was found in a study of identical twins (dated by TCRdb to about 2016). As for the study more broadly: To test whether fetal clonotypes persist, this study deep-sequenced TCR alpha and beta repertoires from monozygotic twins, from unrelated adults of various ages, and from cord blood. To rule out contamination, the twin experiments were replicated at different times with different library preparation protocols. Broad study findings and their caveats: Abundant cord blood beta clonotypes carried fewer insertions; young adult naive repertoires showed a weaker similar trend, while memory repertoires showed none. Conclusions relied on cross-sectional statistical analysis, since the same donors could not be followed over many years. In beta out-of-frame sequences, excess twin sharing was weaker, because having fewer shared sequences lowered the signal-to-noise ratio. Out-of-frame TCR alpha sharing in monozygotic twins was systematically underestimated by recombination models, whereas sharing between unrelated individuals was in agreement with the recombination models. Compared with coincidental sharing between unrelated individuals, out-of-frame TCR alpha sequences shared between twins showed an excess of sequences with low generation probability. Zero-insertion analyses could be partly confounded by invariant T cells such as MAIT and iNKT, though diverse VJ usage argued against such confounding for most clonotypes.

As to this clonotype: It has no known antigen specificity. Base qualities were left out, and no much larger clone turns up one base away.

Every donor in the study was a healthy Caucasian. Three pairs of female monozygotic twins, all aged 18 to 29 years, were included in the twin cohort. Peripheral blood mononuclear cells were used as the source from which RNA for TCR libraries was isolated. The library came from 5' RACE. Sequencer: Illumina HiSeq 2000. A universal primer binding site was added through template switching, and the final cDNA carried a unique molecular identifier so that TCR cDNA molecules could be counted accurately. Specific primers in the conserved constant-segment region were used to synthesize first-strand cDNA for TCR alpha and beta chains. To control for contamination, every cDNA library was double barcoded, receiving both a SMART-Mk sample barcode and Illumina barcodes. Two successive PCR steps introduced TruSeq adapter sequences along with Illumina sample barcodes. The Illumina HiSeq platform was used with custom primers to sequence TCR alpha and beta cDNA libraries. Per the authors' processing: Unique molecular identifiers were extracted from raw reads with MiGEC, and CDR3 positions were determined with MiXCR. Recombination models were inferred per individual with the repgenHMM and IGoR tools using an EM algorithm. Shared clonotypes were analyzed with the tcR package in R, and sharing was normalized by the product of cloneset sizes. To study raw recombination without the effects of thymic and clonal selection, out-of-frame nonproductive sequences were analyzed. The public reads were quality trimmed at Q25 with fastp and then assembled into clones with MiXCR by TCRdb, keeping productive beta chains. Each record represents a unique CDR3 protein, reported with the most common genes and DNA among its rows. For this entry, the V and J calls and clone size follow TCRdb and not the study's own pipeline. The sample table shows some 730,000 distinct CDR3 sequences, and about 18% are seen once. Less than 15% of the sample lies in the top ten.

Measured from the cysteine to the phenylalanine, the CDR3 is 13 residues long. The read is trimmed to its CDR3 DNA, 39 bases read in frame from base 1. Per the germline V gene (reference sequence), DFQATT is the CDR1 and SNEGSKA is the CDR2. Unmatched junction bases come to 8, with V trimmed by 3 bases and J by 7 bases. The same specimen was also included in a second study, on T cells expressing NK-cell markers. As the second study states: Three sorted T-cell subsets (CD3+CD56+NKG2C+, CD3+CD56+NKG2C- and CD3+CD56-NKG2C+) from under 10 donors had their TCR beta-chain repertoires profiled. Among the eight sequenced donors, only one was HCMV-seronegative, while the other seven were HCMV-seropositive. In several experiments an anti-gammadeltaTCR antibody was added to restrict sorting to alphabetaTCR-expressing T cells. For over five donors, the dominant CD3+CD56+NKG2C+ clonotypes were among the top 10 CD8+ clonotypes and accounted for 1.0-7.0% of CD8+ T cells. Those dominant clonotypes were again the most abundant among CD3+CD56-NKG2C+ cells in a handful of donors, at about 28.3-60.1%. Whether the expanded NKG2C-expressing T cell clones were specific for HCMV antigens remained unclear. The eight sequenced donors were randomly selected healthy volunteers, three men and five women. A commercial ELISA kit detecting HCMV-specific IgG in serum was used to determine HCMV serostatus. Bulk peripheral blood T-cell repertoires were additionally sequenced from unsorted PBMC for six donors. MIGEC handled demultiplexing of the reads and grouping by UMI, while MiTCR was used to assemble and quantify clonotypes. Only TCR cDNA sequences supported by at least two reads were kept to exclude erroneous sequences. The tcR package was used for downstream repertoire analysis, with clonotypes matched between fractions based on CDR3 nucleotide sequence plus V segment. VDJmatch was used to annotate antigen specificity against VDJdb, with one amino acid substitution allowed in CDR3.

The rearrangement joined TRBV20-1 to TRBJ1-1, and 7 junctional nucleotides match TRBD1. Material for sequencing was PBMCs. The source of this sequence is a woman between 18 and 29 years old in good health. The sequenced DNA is TGCAGTGCTAGGCCAGGGGGTATGAGTGAAGCTTTCTTT. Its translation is CSARPGGMSEAFF.